The 11 T cell receptor beta chains given below trace back to one sample, sequenced in a study of cytomegalovirus exposure and HLA in healthy donors. The PCR ran on 60 Vbeta and 13 Jbeta primers. The data were produced by immunoSEQ multiplex PCR, yet TCRdb's version contains in-frame clones alone and is incomplete. The profile shows some 170,000 clones, about 77% of them singletons. The sample taken for sequencing was PBMCs. The receptors stem from a man aged 18-30 years in good health and CMV-seropositive.

The rearrangement links TRBV4-1 to TRBJ2-7, with 9 bases identical to TRBD1. The V gene end was trimmed by 0 bases and the J gene end by 5 bases; junction bases not matched to a gene: 8. This CDR3 comprises 16 residues. Per the germline V gene, CDR1 is MGHRA and CDR2 is YSYEKL. CDR3 in amino acids: CASSQDPGQGFDEQYF. In DNA, the CDR3 is TGCGCCAGCAGCCAAGATCCGGGACAGGGATTCGACGAGCAGTACTTC.

V usage is TRBV18 and J usage is TRBJ1-3; perhaps TRBD1 as D (6 bases). The CDR3 has 15 amino acids. Trimming pared 1 base from V and 3 bases from J, leaving 10 bases between. The germline gives CDR1 KGHSH, CDR2 LQKENI. This CDR3 is CASSPLSGDGNTIYF. CDR3 nucleotides: TGTGCCAGCTCACCACTCTCAGGGGATGGAAACACCATATATTTT.

V and J are TRBV28 and TRBJ2-7, with D possibly TRBD2 on 6 matching bases. V was pared by 3 bases and J by 2 bases, with 14 bases between. CDR1 is MDHEN and CDR2 is SYDVKM in the germline V gene. The CDR3 runs to 15 residues. The CDR3, as DNA: TGTGCCAGCAGTTTCTCCGGGACTCCAACCTACGAGCAGTACTTC. Translation gives CASSFSGTPTYEQYF.

The rearrangement links TRBV10-1 to TRBJ2-1; 8 bases align to TRBD1. V shed 3 bases and J 3 bases; nucleotides not matched to a gene: 4. The CDR3 extends over 15 amino acids. The germline gives CDR1 WNHNN, CDR2 SYGVQD (reference sequence). In nucleotides, the CDR3 is TGCGCCAGCAGTGAAGACAGGGGTTTCTACAATGAGCAGTTCTTC. Translation: CASSEDRGFYNEQFF.

The gene calls are TRBV2 and TRBJ1-2; D call uncertain. Germline V CDR1 and CDR2: SNHLY, FYNNEI. V lost 9 bases and J 3 bases, leaving 20 bases between the germline ends. The CDR3 is made up of 15 amino acids. The CDR3: CASLIGLAVDYGYTF. The CDR3 bases are TGTGCCAGTCTGATTGGACTGGCAGTCGACTATGGCTACACCTTC.

The J gene is TRBJ1-5, the V gene TRBV18; 7 bases match TRBD1. Per germline, CDR1 KGHSH and CDR2 LQKENI. With 3 bases clipped from V and 0 bases from J, the junction kept 5 bases outside the gene matches. The CDR3 contains 16 residues. The CDR3 here is CASSPEGAYSNQPQHF. DNA of the CDR3: TGTGCCAGCTCACCTGAGGGGGCCTATAGCAATCAGCCCCAGCATTTT.

This chain joins TRBV6-1 and TRBJ2-5; D possibly corresponds to TRBD1 (6 bases). Trimming took 3 bases from V and 2 from J, leaving 13 bases between them. Germline values: CDR1 MNHNS, CDR2 SASEGT. CDR3 size: 15 residues. The CDR3 is CASSDRGTLQETQYF. The CDR3 DNA follows: TGTGCCAGCAGTGACCGAGGGACATTACAAGAGACCCAGTACTTC.

The V and J genes are TRBV4-1 and TRBJ1-3; D unclear. This CDR3 has 12 amino acids. Trimming removed 1 base from V and 9 bases from J, with 7 bases in between. Germline lookup yields CDR1 MGHRA and CDR2 YSYEKL. The CDR3 loop is CASSQGEGTIYF. DNA for the CDR3: TGCGCCAGCAGCCAAGGAGAGGGCACCATATATTTT.

This rearrangement joins TRBV29-1 to TRBJ2-7, with 9 nucleotides matching TRBD2. Germline loops: CDR1 SQVTM, CDR2 ANQGSEA. The CDR3 is made up of 14 amino acids. Trimming removed 5 bases from V and 6 bases from J; junction bases left unmatched: 11. This CDR3 reads CSVLFSSGISEQYF. The CDR3 nucleotides read TGCAGCGTTCTCTTCTCTAGCGGGATCAGCGAGCAGTACTTC.

The chain carries TRBV6-1 and TRBJ2-7, with D possibly matching TRBD2 (6 bases). CDR3 length: 15 residues. V gave up 5 bases and J gave up 4 bases, with 18 bases separating them. Germline V gene data show CDR1 as MNHNS and CDR2 as SASEGT. The CDR3 coding sequence is TGTGCCAGCAGTCGGAGGAGCTTGCGGGAATACGAGCAGTACTTC. Its translation: CASSRRSLREYEQYF.

CDR3: CASSLGAGGYEQYF. CDR3 in DNA: TGCGCCAGCAGCTTGGGGGCGGGGGGGTACGAGCAGTACTTC. This chain links TRBV5-1 with TRBJ2-5; 9 bases are a match to TRBD2. Gene TRBJ2-7 matches the end of the DNA better, so the J call may be wrong. Germline values: CDR1 SGHRS, CDR2 YFSETQ. The CDR3 has 14 amino acids.